The clone carrying this T cell receptor beta chain rates as medium-sized. Germline assignment: CDR1 SEHNR and CDR2 FQNEAQ (reference sequence). The CDR3 runs to 19 residues. Trimming at V came to 5 bases and at J to 0 bases, leaving 12 bases not matched to a gene. This record belongs to a study of patients and donors after allogeneic stem cell transplantation. One entry per CDR3 protein results from TCRdb running MiXCR on the RT-PCR reads. In the table there are fewer than 25,000 distinct CDR3 sequences, 35% to 45% of which are singletons. The specimen was blood, either unsorted or a sorted T cell fraction (not recorded which). The chain couples TRBV7-9 to TRBJ2-7; the match to TRBD2 covers 14 bases. The TCR was taken from a human donor who was either an allogeneic HSCT recipient or a stem cell or donor lymphocyte infusion donor (not recorded which). It is not recorded whose cells these are; they may come from a transplant donor. The DNA of the CDR3 is TGTGCCAGCAGCCCGACCGGGACTAGCGGGGGCACCTACTCCTACGAGCAGTACTTC. Protein product: CASSPTGTSGGTYSYEQYF. The variable domain in full, completed from reference TRBV7-9 and TRBJ2-7, reads DTGVSQNPRHKITKRGQNVTFRCDPISEHNRLYWYRQTLGQGPEFLTYFQNEAQLEKSRLLSDRFSAERPKGSFSTLEIQRTEQGDSAMYLCASSPTGTSGGTYSYEQYFGPGTRLTVT.